Listed below are T cell receptor beta chains from one sample, sequenced in a study of T cell responses to AZD1222 COVID-19 vaccine. The data were produced by immunoSEQ multiplex PCR, yet TCRdb's version contains in-frame clones alone and is incomplete. The sample lists around 250,000 clones; approximately 93% were seen once. This material consisted of peripheral blood, taken on day 0 of AZD1222 vaccination. The receptor set was obtained from an adult in good health. Each CDR3 is given without its conserved first and last residue.

>TRBV27
ASSLKDRISEQY
>TRBV13
ASSSRDRVNEQF
>TRBV23-1
ARFGTDFLCGGANVLT
>TRBV27
ASSATWVRVGYSYNSPLH
>TRBV18
ASSPRTRSGNTIY
>TRBV3-1/TRBV3-2
ASSRFFTGELF
>TRBV5-1
ASSEPTGEQF
>TRBV28
ASSSGQGAVGYT
>TRBV2
ASSRDREHEQY
>TRBV21-1
ASSKKPGNLAGVETQY
>TRBV11-2
ASSPEGFGYT
>TRBV30
AWSEGTTPTGELF
>TRBV13
ASSARKLLQETQY
>TRBV2
ASKWDRGNEQF
>TRBV28
ASSFGTVSWIPQH
>TRBV27
ASSWLTGGNSPLH
>TRBV4-1
ASSQEGRGALY
>TRBV30
AWSYGSGRTDTQY
>TRBV19
ASSIGWRTEAF
>TRBV19
ASSVSGGDTEAF
>TRBV5-1
ASSSAHGQFNQPQH
>TRBV5-1
ASSPDLMNTEAF
>TRBV3-1/TRBV3-2
ASSQLAGAFTDTQY
>TRBV3-1/TRBV3-2
ASSQIPRTSGADTQY
>TRBV29-1
SSEDRGLQETQY